The 4 T cell receptor beta chains given below trace back to one sample, sequenced in a study of T cell responses to AZD1222 COVID-19 vaccine (dated by TCRdb to the early 2020s). Libraries were prepared through the immunoSEQ multiplex PCR assay. Imported from immuneACCESS, the table was reduced by TCRdb to in-frame sequences with V and J called. These copies leave out some clones; in studies compared against another copy, an unresolved V gene accounts for under half, and the cause of the remainder is not known. The sample contains approximately 100,000 clones, about 94% of them found a single time. The ten largest clones represent 5% of the sample. The intended sense of this specimen's time point label: baseline before first vaccination. Specimen: peripheral blood, collected on day 0 of AZD1222 vaccination. The origin of the receptors is an adult in good health.

The chain is built from TRBV4-3 and TRBJ2-2; no clear D gene. V was trimmed by 1 base and J by 8 bases, leaving 8 bases between them. CDR3 length equals 13 residues. Germline V CDR1 and CDR2: LGHNA, YSLEER. Here the CDR3 DNA reads TGCGCCAGCAGCCAAGGGGAAGTTGGGGAGCTGTTTTTT. Amino acids: CASSQGEVGELFF.

V and J are TRBV9 and TRBJ2-7; TRBD2 is a possible D gene (6 bases). The CDR3 contains 14 residues. Trimming stripped 6 bases from V and 8 bases from J, with 21 bases between. CDR1 is SGDLS, CDR2 YYNGEE, per germline. The CDR3 protein is CASTPGRENLQQYF. The CDR3 DNA reads TGTGCCAGCACCCCGGGGCGGGAAAACTTACAGCAGTACTTC.

The V gene is TRBV21-1, the J gene TRBJ1-2. TRBV21-1 counts as a pseudogene. The CDR3 spans 15 residues. CDR3 amino acids: CASSKAQIFSGGYTF. The CDR3 DNA is TGTGCCAGCAGCAAAGCTCAGATCTTCTCGGGTGGCTACACCTTC.

The chain joins TRBV28 to TRBJ1-1, with 8 positions matching TRBD1. The germline V gene encodes CDR1 MDHEN and CDR2 SYDVKM. CDR3 size: 14 residues. Trimming at V came to 5 bases and at J to 3 bases, leaving 5 bases not matched to a gene. The CDR3: CASSTPDRDTEAFF. The CDR3 DNA follows: TGTGCCAGCAGTACCCCGGACAGGGACACTGAAGCTTTCTTT.